The rows below give T cell receptor beta chains drawn from one sample of a study of brain T cells in children with intractable seizures. Here immunoSEQ multiplex PCR was the method, and the copy in TCRdb shows in-frame clones only, minus some. This table has around 340,000 clones, roughly 92% appearing once. The sample here was peripheral blood, taken 4 to 6 months after surgery. The receptors stem from a boy under two years old with tuberous sclerosis and intractable seizures. The CDR3 runs from the conserved cysteine through the conserved F or W. D genes are given only for firm matches. The size entry is marked missing in some rows and otherwise reads once, few, many or a size class.

D | size | J | V | DNA | CDR3
- | - | TRBJ2-7 | TRBV25-1 | TGTGCCAGCACTCTAGGGGGGGTTGGCTACGAGCAGTACTTC | CASTLGGVGYEQYF
- | - | TRBJ2-3 | TRBV5-1 | TGCGCCAGCAGCCCCCCGGGCCGCACAGATACGCAGTATTTT | CASSPPGRTDTQYF
- | - | TRBJ2-3 | TRBV5-1 | TGCGCCAGCAGCTTCGGCGGGCGAAGCACAGATACGCAGTATTTT | CASSFGGRSTDTQYF
- | - | TRBJ1-1 | TRBV11-2 | TGTGCCAGCAGCTTATCCCCCCTGGGGACTGAAGCTTTCTTT | CASSLSPLGTEAFF
TRBD1 | - | TRBJ2-1 | TRBV5-1 | TGCGCCAGCAGCTCGAGACAGGGAACCCTCAATGAGCAGTTCTTC | CASSSRQGTLNEQFF
TRBD1 | - | TRBJ2-3 | TRBV7-2 | TGTGCCAGCAGGGAGCAGGGGGTCACAGATACGCAGTATTTT | CASREQGVTDTQYF
- | - | TRBJ2-4 | TRBV28 | TGTGCCAGCAGTCCCTTAATAGCCAAAAACATTCAGTACTTC | CASSPLIAKNIQYF
- | few | TRBJ1-2 | TRBV4-2 | TGTGCCAGCAGCCTTGGGGGTAACTATGGCTACACCTTC | CASSLGGNYGYTF
- | - | TRBJ1-2 | TRBV7-2 | TGTGCCAGCAGCTTACGGTTACAAGGGGTTCCTGGCTACACCTTC | CASSLRLQGVPGYTF
- | - | TRBJ2-5 | TRBV7-9 | TGTGCCAGCAGCTTAAGCGCGGGGGCCGTACAAGAGACCCAGTACTTC | CASSLSAGAVQETQYF
- | - | TRBJ1-4 | TRBV9 | TGTGCCAGCAGCGATGACAGTTGGGGGGGTGAAAAACTGTTTTTT | CASSDDSWGGEKLFF
TRBD2 | - | TRBJ2-3 | TRBV30 | TGTGCCTGGAGCGACGGGACTAGCGGAATCACAGATACGCAGTATTTT | CAWSDGTSGITDTQYF
- | - | TRBJ1-6 | TRBV5-4 | TGTGCCAGCAGCTCGTTTCTTGGGAAGGAGTATAATTCACCCCTCCACTTT | CASSSFLGKEYNSPLHF
- | - | TRBJ1-2 | TRBV18 | TGTGCCAGCTCACCACCAAGCCTGAGTGACCGAACTACTAACTATGGCTACACCTTC | CASSPPSLSDRTTNYGYTF
- | - | TRBJ2-7 | TRBV7-9 | TGTGCCAGCAGCTTTGGATCAGGGGCCCAACCTTACGAGCAGTACTTC | CASSFGSGAQPYEQYF
- | - | TRBJ1-2 | TRBV5-1 | TGCGCCAGCAGCTTGGAACAGCTTTATGGCTACACCTTC | CASSLEQLYGYTF
- | - | TRBJ1-6 | TRBV11-1 | TGTGCCAGCAGCCCGCTAGGTTCACCCCTCCACTTT | CASSPLGSPLHF
- | - | TRBJ1-1 | TRBV6-5 | TGTGCCACGATACGGGAGGTAATGGGCACTGAAGCTTTCTTT | CATIREVMGTEAFF
- | - | TRBJ1-1 | TRBV5-1 | TGCGCCAGCGGACTGGCCCTGAACACTGAAGCTTTCTTT | CASGLALNTEAFF
TRBD1 | - | TRBJ1-1 | TRBV3-1/TRBV3-2 | TGTGCCAGCAGCCACGCGGGACAGGGTCTTTCAACTTTCTTT | CASSHAGQGLSTFF
- | - | TRBJ2-1 | TRBV6-5 | TGTGCCAGCAGTTCGGGGGTACAGGTTAAGAATGAGCAGTTCTTC | CASSSGVQVKNEQFF
TRBD1 | - | TRBJ1-1 | TRBV6-1 | TGTGCCAGCAGTGAAGCGATTGGACAGGGTGGAACTGAAGCTTTCTTT | CASSEAIGQGGTEAFF
- | - | TRBJ2-1 | TRBV28 | TGTGCCAGCAGTTTTTTCGGAGGGGGCAGAGGAAATGAGCAGTTCTTC | CASSFFGGGRGNEQFF
TRBD2 | - | TRBJ2-3 | TRBV5-8 | TGTGCCAGCAGCACGGGGACTAGCAGCACAGATACGCAGTATTTT | CASSTGTSSTDTQYF
- | - | TRBJ1-2 | TRBV18 | TGTGCCAGCTCACCACCGCGGGGCTATGGCTACACCTTC | CASSPPRGYGYTF
- | - | TRBJ1-2 | TRBV28 | TGTGCCAGCAGTTTAGGATTAGCTAACTATGGCTACACCTTC | CASSLGLANYGYTF
- | - | TRBJ2-7 | TRBV6-6 | TGTGCCAGCAGTAAATGGACAGCCTACGAGCAGTACTTC | CASSKWTAYEQYF
- | - | TRBJ2-3 | TRBV24-1 | TGTGCCACCATCGACAACACAGATACGCAGTATTTT | CATIDNTDTQYF
- | - | TRBJ2-7 | TRBV10-3 | TGTGCCATCAGTGAGTCAGGCAGGGACCTTTCCTACGAGCAGTACTTC | CAISESGRDLSYEQYF
- | - | TRBJ2-1 | TRBV4-1 | TGCGCCAGCAGTTTACGTCCGGATGAGCAGTTCTTC | CASSLRPDEQFF
- | - | TRBJ2-2 | TRBV30 | TGTGCCTTTTCCGGGACACCGAACACCGGGGAGCTGTTTTTT | CAFSGTPNTGELFF
TRBD1 | once | TRBJ2-7 | TRBV5-4 | TGTGCCAGCAGCCCCGGACAGGGGGCCTACGAGCAGTACTTC | CASSPGQGAYEQYF
- | few | TRBJ1-1 | TRBV29-1 | TGCAGCGTTGTGTTGGGTCACACTGAAGCTTTCTTT | CSVVLGHTEAFF
- | - | TRBJ1-4 | TRBV6-1 | TGTGCCAGCAGTGAAAGGCGGACGGCAACTAATGAAAAACTGTTTTTT | CASSERRTATNEKLFF
- | - | TRBJ2-6 | TRBV19 | TGTGCCAGTAGTGCACAGGGTTCTGGGGCCAACGTCCTGACTTTC | CASSAQGSGANVLTF
- | - | TRBJ2-1 | TRBV6-1 | TGTGCCAGCAGTGAATGGGACTACAATGAGCAGTTCTTC | CASSEWDYNEQFF
- | - | TRBJ2-6 | TRBV27 | TGTGCCAGCAGCGGGGGCTCAAGCTCTGGGGCCAACGTCCTGACTTTC | CASSGGSSSGANVLTF
- | - | TRBJ2-3 | TRBV24-1 | TGTGCCACCAGTGACCGAGCGGTACTCGGCACAGATACGCAGTATTTT | CATSDRAVLGTDTQYF
- | - | TRBJ2-3 | TRBV28 | TGTGCCAGCAGCCCTCCTTCAACAGATACGCAGTATTTT | CASSPPSTDTQYF
- | - | TRBJ1-1 | TRBV27 | TGTGCCAGCAGTTTCCAGGGTTTACCTTTCTTT | CASSFQGLPFF
- | - | TRBJ2-1 | TRBV6-1 | TGTGCCAGCAGTGATGGGTTGGTTTGGTACCAGCAGTTCTTC | CASSDGLVWYQQFF
- | - | TRBJ1-5 | TRBV19 | TGTGCCAGTAGTATGATACCGGGACCCCAGCATTTT | CASSMIPGPQHF
- | - | TRBJ2-7 | TRBV12-5 | TGTGCTAGTGGTTTGGGCCAAGACTACGAGCAGTACTTC | CASGLGQDYEQYF
- | - | TRBJ2-1 | TRBV19 | TGTGCCAGTAGTATAAGCTCAACTCGGAGGGGAACGTGGTACAATGAGCAGTTCTTC | CASSISSTRRGTWYNEQFF
- | - | TRBJ2-3 | TRBV6-6 | TGTGCCAGCAGTTTAAATCCCCGAGCTCTAGATACGCAGTATTTT | CASSLNPRALDTQYF
- | - | TRBJ1-2 | TRBV7-2 | TGTGCCAGCAGTTTCATGGCCAGTGGGGGCTATGGCTACACCTTC | CASSFMASGGYGYTF
- | - | TRBJ1-3 | TRBV4-1 | TGCGCCAGCAGCCAAGCAATGGCTGCTGGAAACACCATATATTTT | CASSQAMAAGNTIYF
- | - | TRBJ1-1 | TRBV11-2 | TGTGCCAGCAGCTCCTCGACACTTATGAACACTGAAGCTTTCTTT | CASSSSTLMNTEAFF
TRBD2 | - | TRBJ2-1 | TRBV28 | TGTGCCAGCAGTCGCGGACTAGCTGTCACGTACAATGAGCAGTTCTTC | CASSRGLAVTYNEQFF
- | - | TRBJ1-5 | TRBV27 | TGTGCCAGCAGTGAAGGGCTTGGTTCGCCCCAGCATTTT | CASSEGLGSPQHF
- | - | TRBJ2-7 | TRBV4-1 | TGCGCCAGCAGCCAAGAGCGTTCCTCCTACGAGCAGTACTTC | CASSQERSSYEQYF
- | few | TRBJ1-1 | TRBV27 | TGTGCCAGCAGTGTGAGGGTATACACTGAAGCTTTCTTT | CASSVRVYTEAFF
TRBD2 | - | TRBJ2-5 | TRBV5-5 | TGTGCCAGCAGCTCCTGGGGGAGGGCCTTCGGGACCCAGTACTTC | CASSSWGRAFGTQYF
- | - | TRBJ1-5 | TRBV27 | TGTGCCAGCAGTTTATCGTCGGCTCAGCCCCAGCATTTT | CASSLSSAQPQHF
- | - | TRBJ1-1 | TRBV11-2 | TGTGCCAGCAGCTCCAGAAGGGGGAACACTGAAGCTTTCTTT | CASSSRRGNTEAFF